This T cell receptor (beta chain) was found in a study of CD8 T cells in Susac syndrome. After extraction with the RNeasy kit, roughly 0.5 to 1 ug of the RNA was reverse transcribed using random hexamers. An immunoSEQ multiplex PCR amplified TCR beta CDR3 over 54 Vbeta and 13 Jbeta. TCRdb redid the calling of the immunoSEQ multiplex PCR reads with MiXCR, one entry per CDR3 protein. The sample records approximately 100,000 distinct CDR3 sequences, approximately 91% being singletons. The germline CDR1 and CDR2 sequences are LGHNA and YSLEER. V lost 3 bases to trimming and J lost 5 bases, with 10 bases between them. This CDR3 is 13 amino acids long.

The chain uses TRBV4-3 and TRBJ2-5; the D gene could be TRBD1 or TRBD2 (5 bases each). Sample: CD4+ T cells from PBMCs. The origin of this receptor is a human donor in good health. CDR3 nucleotide sequence: TGCGCCAGCAGCCAGGGGACGGAGGAGACCCAGTACTTC. Its translation: CASSQGTEETQYF.